This TCR beta chain was identified during a study of T cell repertoires in cytomegalovirus infection. Study in general: A matching HLA type, together with CMV infection, was signaled by public TCR beta signatures. Overall study results and limits: Dominating the ex vivo response were HLA-C-restricted CMV-specific TCR beta clonotypes. Public TCR beta family frequency separated CMV-and-HLA carriers, including in an independent cohort.

The CDR3 length is 20 residues. V lost 5 bases, J lost 4 bases, and 20 bases stayed unmatched. Germline V gene lookup returns CDR1 WNHNN and CDR2 SYGVQD (reference sequence). A word on this clonotype: Its antigen is not identified.

TCRdb recomputed calls from the reads with MiXCR, one row per CDR3 protein. This sample yields approximately 750,000 distinct CDR3 sequences, of which 35% are seen a single time; 2.5% to 3.5% belongs to the top ten. The V gene is TRBV10-1, the J gene TRBJ2-3, with 11 bases that match TRBD2. Sequenced sample: PBMCs. This sequence originates from a human donor in good health (CMV status not recorded). Some clones in this sample may be carry-over from other donors' samples. This chain's CDR3 is CASSKRGLAVGPSYPDTQYF. The DNA of the CDR3 is TGCGCCAGCAGTAAGCGGGGACTAGCGGTGGGGCCGTCGTATCCAGATACGCAGTATTTT.